This T cell receptor beta chain is from a study of regulatory T cells in long-lasting Graves disease. General study findings and limits: TRBV28, TRBJ1-2 and TRBJ2-5 were segments that persistent disease favored.

This clonotype was seen repeatedly, ten times or more. What it recognizes is unknown. This CDR3 comprises 19 residues. CDR1 is SGHAT and CDR2 is FQNNGV in the germline V gene. Trimming took 6 bases from V and 5 from J, leaving 31 bases between them. CDR3-region Arm-PCR and iRepertoire HTBI primers produced the TCR beta libraries. TCRdb analysed the multiplex PCR reads with MiXCR anew, one entry per CDR3 protein. The sample includes 550,000 to 650,000 distinct CDR3 sequences, 15% to 20% of them seen just once. Time point denoted: newly diagnosed GD, antithyroid drugs for less than 3 months. Researchers made the TCR library from RNA that was extracted from PBMCs. These data also formed part of another study, on T cells in Graves' hyperthyroidism and ophthalmopathy.

Sequencing was performed on peripheral blood mononuclear cells (PBMCs), taken at new diagnosis, from a patient treated with antithyroid drugs. The TCR sequence derives from a man aged 18 to 30 with Graves disease. The V call is TRBV11-2, the J call TRBJ1-1; D gene ambiguous. In DNA form, the CDR3 reads TGTGCCAGCAGGCCCAGTCGGGCCCCCGACGGTCGGTGGGAAACTGAAGCTTTCTTT. Protein product: CASRPSRAPDGRWETEAFF.